This T cell receptor (beta chain) was identified in a study of T cell repertoires in cytomegalovirus infection. There are many counts of this clonotype. Its antigen is undetermined. TCRdb reanalysed the reads using MiXCR and keeps one entry per CDR3 protein. This sample carries 76,000 or so distinct CDR3 sequences, roughly 3.7% of them seen once, and the ten largest clones take 4.6%. General observations from the study: Clonotypes of TCR beta that were HLA-C-restricted and CMV-specific dominated the ex vivo response. CMV carriers having the relevant HLA were flagged by cumulative public TCR beta family frequency.

V lost 4 bases, J lost 5 bases, and 15 bases lay in between. CDR3 length equals 15 residues. Germline V gives CDR1 LNHDA, CDR2 SQIVND (reference sequence). The sequenced sample was PBMCs. This receptor was identified in a human donor in good health (CMV status not recorded). Some clones in this sample may be carry-over from other donors' samples. The chain is built from TRBV19 and TRBJ1-5; D gene unclear. This chain's CDR3 is CASSTALRGDQPQHF. CDR3 bases: TGTGCCAGTAGTACCGCTCTTAGAGGCGATCAGCCCCAGCATTTT.